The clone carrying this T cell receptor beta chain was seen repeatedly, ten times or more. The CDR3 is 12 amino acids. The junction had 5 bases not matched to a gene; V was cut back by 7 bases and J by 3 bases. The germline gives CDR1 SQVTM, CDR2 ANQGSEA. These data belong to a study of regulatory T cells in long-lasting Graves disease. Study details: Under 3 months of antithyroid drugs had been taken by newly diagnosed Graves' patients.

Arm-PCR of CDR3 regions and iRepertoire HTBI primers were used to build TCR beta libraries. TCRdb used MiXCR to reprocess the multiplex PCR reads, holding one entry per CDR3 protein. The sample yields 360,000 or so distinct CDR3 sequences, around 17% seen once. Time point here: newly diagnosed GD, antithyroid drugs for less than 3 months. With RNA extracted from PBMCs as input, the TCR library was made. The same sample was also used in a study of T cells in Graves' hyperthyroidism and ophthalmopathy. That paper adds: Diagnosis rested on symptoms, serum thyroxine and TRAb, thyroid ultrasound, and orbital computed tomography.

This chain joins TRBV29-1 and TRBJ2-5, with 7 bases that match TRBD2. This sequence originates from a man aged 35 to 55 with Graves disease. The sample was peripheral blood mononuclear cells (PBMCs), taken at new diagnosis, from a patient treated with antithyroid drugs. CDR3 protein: CSGRRGEETQYF. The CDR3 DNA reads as TGCAGCGGTCGCCGGGGGGAAGAGACCCAGTACTTC. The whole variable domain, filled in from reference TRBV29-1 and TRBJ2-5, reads SAVISQKPSRDICQRGTSLTIQCQVDSQVTMMFWYRQQPGQSLTLIATANQGSEATYESGFVIDKFPISRPNLTFSTLTVSNMSPEDSSIYLCSGRRGEETQYFGPGTRLLVL.